Following are 12 T cell receptor beta chains from one sample sequenced in a study of blood T cells in healthy people across ages. PCR was performed a second time for roughly 7 to 11 cycles using a sample-barcoded 5' primer and a J-beta primer mix. In TCRdb, the 5' RACE reads were re-called with MiXCR into one record per CDR3 protein. The sample yields around 1,600,000 distinct CDR3 sequences, approximately 43% seen once. Sequencing input: blood. The receptors originated from a woman younger than 30 in good health.

The genes are TRBV6-5 and TRBJ2-7, with D possibly matching TRBD2 (6 bases). Germline V gene lookup returns CDR1 MNHEY and CDR2 SVGAGI. The CDR3 runs to 16 residues. V lost 5 bases and J lost 7, with 24 bases in between. CDR3 nucleotides: TGTGCCAGCAGTCTCCAGGGAGGAATGACCTACAATGAGCAGTACTTC. It translates to CASSLQGGMTYNEQYF.

V and J are TRBV20-1 and TRBJ2-1; TRBD1 might be the D (5 bases). This CDR3 comprises 13 residues. Germline lookup yields CDR1 DFQATT and CDR2 SNEGSKA (reference sequence). V gave up 3 bases and J gave up 3 bases, with 9 bases separating them. CDR3 in DNA: TGCAGTGCTAGTTCCGGACACTACAATGAGCAGTTCTTC. The encoded protein is CSASSGHYNEQFF.

V gene TRBV12-3 or TRBV12-4 combines with J gene TRBJ2-1; 10 bases map to TRBD2. This CDR3 is built from 15 residues. V shed 4 bases, J shed 9 bases, and the junction held 9 bases outside the gene matches. The CDR3 spells CASSSERGGNSEQFF. In DNA, the CDR3 is TGTGCCAGCAGTTCAGAGCGGGGGGGCAACAGTGAGCAGTTCTTC.

This rearrangement joins TRBV29-1 to TRBJ2-2; either TRBD1 or TRBD2 may fit D (6 bases each). CDR3 length: 14 amino acids. CDR1 is SQVTM, CDR2 ANQGSEA, per germline. Trimming took off 4 bases at V and 2 bases at J, with 11 bases between the two ends. CDR3 amino acids: CSVGGTLNTGELFF. CDR3 nucleotides: TGCAGCGTTGGCGGGACACTTAACACCGGGGAGCTGTTTTTT.

The table lists this clonotype with a few counts. The chain links TRBV7-9 to TRBJ2-7; D gene ambiguous. V was pared by 6 bases and J by 1 base, with 16 bases between. Germline-derived CDR1 and CDR2 are SEHNR and FQNEAQ (reference sequence). This CDR3 contains 15 residues. The CDR3 sequence: CASSHPMADSYEQYF. The CDR3 coding sequence is TGTGCCAGCAGTCACCCGATGGCGGATTCCTACGAGCAGTACTTC.

This rearrangement joins TRBV20-1 to TRBJ1-1; D may be TRBD1 (6 bases). Trimming removed 7 bases from V and 3 bases from J, with 18 bases in between. From germline, CDR1 is DFQATT and CDR2 SNEGSKA (reference sequence). This CDR3 has 14 residues. CDR3 sequence: CSVTSRYRDTEAFF. For the CDR3, the DNA is TGCAGTGTTACGTCTAGGTACAGGGACACTGAAGCTTTCTTT.

This clonotype was recorded many times. V is TRBV12-3 or TRBV12-4 and J is TRBJ2-7; D is unresolved. Trimming shortened V by 0 bases and J by 2 bases, and 5 bases separated the two germline ends. The length of the CDR3 is 13 residues. CDR3 sequence (DNA): TGTGCCAGCAGTTTAGCGAGACCCTACGAGCAGTACTTC. It specifies CASSLARPYEQYF.

V usage is TRBV3-1 and J usage is TRBJ2-4; 8 nucleotides line up with TRBD2. The J call is uncertain, as TRBJ2-7 better fits the DNA end. The CDR3 covers 14 residues. Per the germline V gene, CDR1 is LGHDT and CDR2 is YNNKEL (reference sequence). The CDR3 DNA reads TGTGCCAGCAGCCGCAGCGGGAGTACCTACGAGCAGTACTTC. Protein sequence: CASSRSGSTYEQYF.

This chain joins TRBV5-1 and TRBJ2-1; 7 bases fit TRBD2. The germline gives CDR1 SGHRS, CDR2 YFSETQ. J lost 8 bases, V lost 1 base, and 6 bases had no gene match. The CDR3 is made up of 14 amino acids. The CDR3 region is CASSLKTSYDEQFF. In DNA form, the CDR3 reads TGCGCCAGCAGCTTGAAGACTAGCTATGATGAGCAGTTCTTC.

The V call is TRBV20-1, the J call TRBJ2-5, with D perhaps matching TRBD1 (6 bases). The better agreement between TRBJ2-7 and the DNA end casts doubt on the J call. CDR1 DFQATT and CDR2 SNEGSKA come from the germline V gene (reference sequence). This CDR3 region has 14 residues. The CDR3 coding sequence is TGCAGTGCTATTCCCGGTGGCAGGGGTTACGAGCAGTACTTC. Its protein is CSAIPGGRGYEQYF.

This chain links TRBV7-2 with TRBJ2-7; tentatively, D is TRBD2 (6 bases). Trimming removed 1 base at V and 2 bases at J, with 18 bases between. Germline V gene lookup returns CDR1 SGHTA and CDR2 FQGNSA. The CDR3 totals 17 residues. This CDR3 reads CASSLVQLASIPYEQYF. The CDR3, as DNA: TGTGCCAGCAGCTTAGTCCAACTAGCCTCAATACCCTACGAGCAGTACTTC.

V gene TRBV14 combines with J gene TRBJ2-4; D is perhaps TRBD2 (6 bases). The better agreement between TRBJ2-7 and the DNA end casts doubt on the J call. This CDR3 contains 16 residues. Germline values: CDR1 SGHDN, CDR2 FVKESK. The CDR3 nucleotides read TGTGCCAGCAACCGCGGGGCAGGGAGACTTGCCTACGAGCAGTACTTC. Its protein is CASNRGAGRLAYEQYF.